This section outlines one T cell receptor beta chain sequence together with its context. Its antigen is unknown. The data are from a study of T cell responses to AZD1222 COVID-19 vaccine. Germline CDR1 is SQVTM and CDR2 is ANQGSEA. This CDR3 contains 12 residues. V dropped 7 bases and J dropped 2 bases, with 11 bases sitting between them. Study-wide results and caveats: Just a handful of AZD1222 recipients were seropositive at baseline. Breadth and depth of Spike-specific TCRs rose after two AZD1222 doses.

Clones were sequenced by immunoSEQ multiplex PCR, and TCRdb holds only the in-frame ones, with some missing. The repertoire includes approximately 52,000 clones, approximately 86% of them detected once, and approximately 2.5% sits in the top ten. The clonotype comes from an adult who received the AZD1222 COVID-19 vaccine. This sample comprised peripheral blood, obtained 28 days after the second AZD1222 dose. V gene TRBV29-1 combines with J gene TRBJ1-1; D gene unclear. The CDR3 loop reads CSAETSNTEAFF. The CDR3 DNA is TGCAGCGCGGAGACCTCTAACACTGAAGCTTTCTTT.